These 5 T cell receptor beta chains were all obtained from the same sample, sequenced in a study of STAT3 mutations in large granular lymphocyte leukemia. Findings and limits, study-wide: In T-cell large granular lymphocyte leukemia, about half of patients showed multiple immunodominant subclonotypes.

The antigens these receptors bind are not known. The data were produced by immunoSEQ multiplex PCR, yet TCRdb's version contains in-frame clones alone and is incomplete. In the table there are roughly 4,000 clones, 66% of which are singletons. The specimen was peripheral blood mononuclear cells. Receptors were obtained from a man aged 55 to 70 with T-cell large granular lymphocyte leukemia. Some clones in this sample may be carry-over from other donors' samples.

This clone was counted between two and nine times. CDR3 protein: CASTEDRGRRGYTF. CDR3 coding DNA: TGTGCCAGCACCGAAGACAGGGGGCGTCGGGGCTACACCTTC. This chain joins TRBV5-6 and TRBJ1-2, with 10 bases that match TRBD1. CDR1 is SGHDT and CDR2 is YYEEEE in the germline V gene. This CDR3 has 14 residues. The trim removed 6 bases at V and 8 bases at J, leaving 10 bases unmatched.

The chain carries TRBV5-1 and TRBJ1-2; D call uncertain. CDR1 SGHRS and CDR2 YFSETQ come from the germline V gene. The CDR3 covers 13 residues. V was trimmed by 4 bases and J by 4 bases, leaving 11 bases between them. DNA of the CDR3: TGCGCCAGCAGCAGGGAACCCAGCTATGGCTACACCTTC. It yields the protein CASSREPSYGYTF.

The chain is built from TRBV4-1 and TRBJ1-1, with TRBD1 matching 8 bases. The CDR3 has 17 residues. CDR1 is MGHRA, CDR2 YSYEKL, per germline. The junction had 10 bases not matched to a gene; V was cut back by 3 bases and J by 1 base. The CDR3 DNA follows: TGCGCCAGCAGCCAGGCACCCTCTGGGACAGGGAACACTGAAGCTTTCTTT. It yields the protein CASSQAPSGTGNTEAFF.

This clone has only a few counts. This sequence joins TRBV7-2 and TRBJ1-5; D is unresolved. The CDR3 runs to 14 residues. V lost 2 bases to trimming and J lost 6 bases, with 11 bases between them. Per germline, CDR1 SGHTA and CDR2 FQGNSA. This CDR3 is CASSLSGGPQPQHF. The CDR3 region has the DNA TGTGCCAGCAGCTTATCCGGAGGTCCTCAGCCCCAGCATTTT.

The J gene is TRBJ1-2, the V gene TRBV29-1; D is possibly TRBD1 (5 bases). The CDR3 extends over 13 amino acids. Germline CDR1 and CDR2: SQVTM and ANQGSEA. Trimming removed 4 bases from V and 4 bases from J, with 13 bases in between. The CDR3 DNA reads TGCAGCGTTGGGGGGGGGTTACTCTATGGCTACACCTTC. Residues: CSVGGGLLYGYTF. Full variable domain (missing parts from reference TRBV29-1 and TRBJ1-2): SAVISQKPSRDICQRGTSLTIQCQVDSQVTMMFWYRQQPGQSLTLIATANQGSEATYESGFVIDKFPISRPNLTFSTLTVSNMSPEDSSIYLCSVGGGLLYGYTFGSGTRLTVV.